This TCR beta chain was sequenced in a study of T cell responses to AZD1222 COVID-19 vaccine. Libraries were prepared by immunoSEQ multiplex PCR; TCRdb keeps only in-frame clonotypes and omits some of them. Of 80,000 to 100,000 clones in the sample, about 89% were seen once. The CDR3 has 14 amino acids. V was trimmed by 2 bases and J by 1 base, leaving 10 bases between them. CDR1 and CDR2 from the germline V gene are SGHDT and YYEEEE. Study results and limitations: Spike as a whole was targeted by vaccine-associated CD4 TCRs, dominant at 160-218 and 743-854. Seropositivity was recorded at baseline in only a handful of AZD1222 recipients.

Points on this clone: Its antigen remains unidentified.

This TCR came from an adult in good health. The chain carries TRBV5-6 and TRBJ2-7; perhaps D is TRBD1 or TRBD2 (5 bases each). The sequences come from peripheral blood, collected on day 0 of AZD1222 vaccination. The CDR3 coding sequence is TGTGCCAGCAGCTTCCGGGACGGATCCTACGAGCAGTACTTC. Protein product: CASSFRDGSYEQYF. Full variable domain (remainder filled in from reference TRBV5-6 and TRBJ2-7): DAGVTQSPTHLIKTRGQQVTLRCSPKSGHDTVSWYQQALGQGPQFIFQYYEEEERQRGNFPDRFSGHQFPNYSSELNVNALLLGDSALYLCASSFRDGSYEQYFGPGTRLTVT.